The next 17 T cell receptor beta chains were all read from a single sample in a study of control samples from healthy donors and cancer patients. Using immunoSEQ multiplex PCR, the repertoire was profiled, and TCRdb retains in-frame clones only, with some absent. The sample shows around 76,000 clones, 89% of them seen only once. The sequenced material came from PBMCs. The receptors were gathered from a woman between 50 and 59 years old with colorectal cancer.

This chain joins TRBV5-1 and TRBJ1-2, with D possibly being TRBD1 (5 bases). Trimming cost V 2 bases and J 1 base, with 15 bases left between them. Germline V CDR1 and CDR2: SGHRS, YFSETQ. CDR3 length equals 16 residues. The DNA of the CDR3 is TGCGCCAGCAGCTTAGGGGCGCAGGGAGTTAACTATGGCTACACCTTC. This encodes CASSLGAQGVNYGYTF.

The genes are TRBV5-4 and TRBJ1-4; no definite D call. V was cut by 4 bases and J by 8 bases, with 12 bases left in between. Per the germline V gene, CDR1 is SGHNT and CDR2 is YYREEE (reference sequence). This CDR3 has 13 residues. CDR3 in amino acids: CASSRGRGEKLFF. CDR3 nucleotides: TGTGCCAGCAGCAGAGGACGAGGCGAAAAACTGTTTTTT.

This chain connects TRBV4-3 to TRBJ2-7; D is unclear. The CDR3 covers 13 residues. The V end was cut by 0 bases, the J end by 4 bases, with 7 bases between. The V gene's germline CDR1 is LGHNA and CDR2 YSLEER. CDR3 sequence reads: CASSQDLGYEQYV. As DNA, the CDR3 is TGCGCCAGCAGCCAAGATCTGGGATACGAGCAGTACGTC.

The gene calls are TRBV24-1 and TRBJ2-3; D is perhaps TRBD2 (5 bases). This CDR3 region has 15 residues. Germline V gene data show CDR1 as KGHDR and CDR2 as SFDVKD. Trimming left V 0 bases short and J 3 bases short, with 9 bases between. The chain's CDR3 is CATSDLGSDTDTQYF. The CDR3 DNA reads as TGTGCCACCAGTGATTTGGGGAGCGATACAGATACGCAGTATTTT.

The gene calls are TRBV4-1 and TRBJ1-1; the D gene is possibly TRBD1 (5 bases). The CDR3 consists of 16 residues. Trimming removed 4 bases at V and 1 base at J, with 16 bases between. The germline V gene encodes CDR1 MGHRA and CDR2 YSYEKL. The DNA of the CDR3 is TGCGCCAGCAGCCTACGGACCGCGGGGGAGAACACTGAAGCTTTCTTT. Protein sequence: CASSLRTAGENTEAFF.

J is TRBJ1-1 and V is TRBV5-1; D perhaps matches TRBD1 (5 bases). Looked up from germline, CDR1 is SGHRS and CDR2 is YFSETQ. V was pared by 3 bases and J by 1 base, with 16 bases between. This CDR3 is 16 amino acids long. CDR3 coding DNA: TGCGCCAGCAGCTCGGGACCGGGCAGGGAGAACACTGAAGCTTTCTTT. It encodes CASSSGPGRENTEAFF.

The CDR3 coding sequence is TGTGCCAGCAGCTTACAGGGATGGAACTATGGCTACACCTTC. Translating it yields CASSLQGWNYGYTF. The J gene is TRBJ1-2, the V gene TRBV5-5; tentatively, D is TRBD1 (6 bases). V dropped 2 bases and J dropped 2 bases, with 10 bases sitting between them. The V gene's germline CDR1 is SGHKS and CDR2 YYEKEE (reference sequence). The CDR3 is made up of 14 amino acids.

The chain has TRBV2 and TRBJ1-3; D ambiguous. The CDR3 has 15 residues. V was cut by 4 bases and J by 7 bases, with 17 bases left in between. Germline CDR1 and CDR2: SNHLY and FYNNEI. The CDR3 region is CASSVTPPTRNTIYF. CDR3 nucleotide sequence: TGTGCCAGCAGTGTAACCCCCCCAACGCGGAACACCATATATTTT.

In DNA, the CDR3 is TGTGCCAGCAGCTTAGTAGCGGGGAGAGAAGAGACCCAGTACTTC. Translated: CASSLVAGREETQYF. The chain recombines TRBV7-2 with TRBJ2-5; 8 bases line up with TRBD2. This CDR3 has 15 amino acids. Germline values: CDR1 SGHTA, CDR2 FQGNSA. J lost 3 bases, V lost 1 base, and 4 bases had no gene match.

The chain combines TRBV27 with TRBJ2-5; weak D call: TRBD2 (5 bases). Germline V CDR1 and CDR2: MNHEY, SMNVEV (reference sequence). Between the trimmed V and J ends, which lost 0 bases and 7 bases, there was a span of 12 bases. This CDR3 has 14 residues. The DNA for the CDR3 is TGTGCCAGCAGTTTATCGGGTAGCGTGGGGACCCAGTACTTC. Translating gives CASSLSGSVGTQYF.

The rearrangement links TRBV12-3 or TRBV12-4 to TRBJ1-1, with TRBD1 identical over 7 bases. This CDR3 is built from 13 residues. With 5 bases clipped from V and 5 bases from J, the junction kept 5 bases outside the gene matches. This CDR3 reads CASSSDRVTEAFF. CDR3 DNA sequence: TGTGCCAGCAGTAGCGACAGGGTAACTGAAGCTTTCTTT.

This clone was recorded once. This sequence joins TRBV9 and TRBJ2-3; D gene unclear. V lost 0 bases and J 1 base, leaving 0 bases between the germline ends. CDR3 length: 12 amino acids. In germline, CDR1 is SGDLS, CDR2 YYNGEE. The CDR3 here is CASSVGTDTQYF. The CDR3 nucleotides are TGTGCCAGCAGCGTAGGCACAGATACGCAGTATTTT.

This clone was observed once. V is TRBV28 and J is TRBJ1-1; D is unclear. The CDR3 loop spans 15 amino acids. Germline V CDR1 and CDR2: MDHEN, SYDVKM. With 7 bases removed from V and 1 base from J, the gap between germline ends came to 16 bases. CDR3 in DNA: TGTGCCAGCACTCCTCAAGGGTCGGGGAACACTGAAGCTTTCTTT. This translates into CASTPQGSGNTEAFF. The full variable domain, completed using reference TRBV28 and TRBJ1-1, is DVKVTQSSRYLVKRTGEKVFLECVQDMDHENMFWYRQDPGLGLRLIYFSYDVKMKEKGDIPEGYSVSREKKERFSLILESASTNQTSMYLCASTPQGSGNTEAFFGQGTRLTVV.

The chain has TRBV4-1 and TRBJ1-4; tentative D call: TRBD1 (6 bases). CDR3 length equals 16 residues. The germline CDR1 and CDR2 sequences are MGHRA and YSYEKL. Trimming shortened V by 1 base and J by 4 bases, and 13 bases separated the two germline ends. CDR3 DNA sequence: TGCGCCAGCAGCCAAGGCGTTAGGGGGATTAATGAAAAACTGTTTTTT. Protein product: CASSQGVRGINEKLFF.

The V and J genes are TRBV24-1 and TRBJ2-1; 11 bases align to TRBD2. Germline V gene lookup returns CDR1 KGHDR and CDR2 SFDVKD. There are 17 residues in the CDR3. Germline trimming cut 0 bases from V and 9 bases from J; bases unmatched to any gene: 9. The CDR3 region is CATSDLVDSGGAFEQFF. The DNA of the CDR3 is TGTGCCACCAGTGATTTGGTAGATAGCGGGGGGGCCTTTGAGCAGTTCTTC.

Ten or more counts support this clone. V is TRBV19 and J is TRBJ1-1; D call uncertain. Germline CDR1 and CDR2: LNHDA and SQIVND (reference sequence). The CDR3 length is 13 residues. V was cut by 3 bases and J by 7 bases, with 12 bases left in between. CDR3 region: CASSIFAGIEAFF. The DNA of the CDR3 is TGTGCCAGTAGTATCTTTGCCGGGATTGAAGCTTTCTTT.

The chain combines TRBV7-2 with TRBJ1-1; D is possibly TRBD1 (6 bases). The CDR3 sequence is 14 residues long. The germline V gene encodes CDR1 SGHTA and CDR2 FQGNSA. Trimming left V 5 bases short and J 3 bases short, with 13 bases between. In nucleotides, the CDR3 is TGTGCCAGCAGCCGTACGGCAGGGGACACTGAAGCTTTCTTT. Translation gives CASSRTAGDTEAFF.